What follows describes a single T cell receptor (beta chain). This specimen comes from a study of T cell changes during pregnancy in multiple sclerosis. The method was immunoSEQ multiplex PCR; TCRdb's version includes in-frame clones alone and lacks a portion of them. The sample contains under 70,000 clones, around 93% of which appear only once. The sequencing here drew on CD4+ T cells from peripheral blood mononuclear cells, taken after pregnancy. The sequence came from a female donor with multiple sclerosis, enrolled in a pregnancy study.

DNA of the CDR3: TGTGCCAGCAGCTTAGGCAGACTCTATGGCTACACCTTC. This sequence encodes CASSLGRLYGYTF. The rearrangement uses TRBV7-2 and TRBJ1-2; D uncertain. This CDR3 is 13 amino acids long. CDR1 SGHTA and CDR2 FQGNSA come from the germline V gene. V shed 1 base and J shed 4 bases, with 7 bases lying between them. The whole variable domain, remainder taken from reference TRBV7-2 and TRBJ1-2, is GAGVSQSPSNKVTEKGKDVELRCDPISGHTALYWYRQSLGQGLEFLIYFQGNSAPDKSGLPSDRFSAERTGGSVSTLTIQRTQQEDSAVYLCASSLGRLYGYTFGSGTRLTVV.